The present T cell receptor beta chain was sequenced within a study of T cells in Graves' hyperthyroidism and ophthalmopathy. No progression to ophthalmopathy during 18 months of follow-up defined stable disease. Amplification of TCR beta CDR3 regions used RNA as the template. The study used the HTBI primer set for a first-round RT-PCR of the TCR CDR3. TCRdb reanalysed the multiplex PCR reads using MiXCR and keeps one entry per CDR3 protein. The sample lists about 290,000 distinct CDR3 sequences, around 17% seen once, with 33% in the top ten. The CDR3 contains 15 residues. V lost 8 bases to trimming and J lost 1 base, with 15 bases between them. Germline V gene lookup returns CDR1 MNHGY and CDR2 SVAAGI.

Specimen: blood. This receptor was taken from a man aged 25 to 40 with Graves' hyperthyroidism. The gene calls are TRBV6-9 and TRBJ2-1; D might be TRBD1 (6 bases). CDR3 nucleotides: TGTGCCAGCGGTTTCCGACAGGAATCCTACAATGAGCAGTTCTTC. Translated: CASGFRQESYNEQFF.